This T cell receptor (beta chain) was obtained from a study of blood T cell repertoires in COVID-19. About the research overall: The origin of the acute and convalescent COVID-19 samples was the United States, Italy and Spain.

Data came from immunoSEQ multiplex PCR; TCRdb stores just in-frame clones and leaves some out. The data hold just under 250,000 clones, with more than 85% observed a single time. This study enrolled people aged about 18 to 90 from about two dozen US geographic areas. Unmatched junction bases numbered 12, after V lost 6 bases and J lost 4 bases. Germline values: CDR1 SGHTA, CDR2 FQGTGA. CDR3 length equals 18 residues. This receptor was obtained from a young woman who had recovered from COVID-19. The chain links TRBV7-3 to TRBJ2-5; 15 nucleotides align to TRBD2. The specimen was PBMCs or T cells enriched from blood (not recorded which). CDR3 nucleotide sequence: TGTGCCAGCAGTTCCGTGGGGACTAGCGGGAGGTTTGGAGAGACCCAGTACTTC. Protein sequence: CASSSVGTSGRFGETQYF.